This passage covers 18 T cell receptor beta chains from one sample sequenced in a study of T cell responses to AZD1222 COVID-19 vaccine (dated by TCRdb to the early 2020s). The sample's time point label, in plain terms: baseline before first vaccination. Libraries came from the immunoSEQ multiplex PCR assay. TCRdb obtained this table from immuneACCESS and retained in-frame rearrangements with V and J assigned. These tables miss some clones; where compared with another copy, unresolved V genes account for less than half of the shortfall, and the remainder is unexplained. Here the sample has 150,000 or so clones; 91% occur a single time. The ten largest clones take up around 1.4% of the sample. The source material was peripheral blood, sampled on day 0 of AZD1222 vaccination. The receptor source for this set is an adult in good health.

The chain has TRBV12-5 and TRBJ1-6, with 7 bases fitting TRBD1. The CDR3 is made up of 17 amino acids. The V and J ends lost 1 base and 6 bases, in that order; junction bases with no gene match: 9. The germline V gene has CDR1 LGHNT and CDR2 FRNRAP. The CDR3 spells CASGLGRRTGPNSPLHF. In DNA, the CDR3 is TGTGCTAGTGGTTTGGGGCGACGGACAGGTCCTAATTCACCCCTCCACTTT. The full variable domain, with the rest looked up from reference TRBV12-5 and TRBJ1-6, is DARVTQTPRHKVTEMGQEVTMRCQPILGHNTVFWYRQTMMQGLELLAYFRNRAPLDDSGMPKDRFSAEMPDATLATLKIQPSEPRDSAVYFCASGLGRRTGPNSPLHFGNGTRLTVT.

This chain links TRBV7-6 with TRBJ2-1; tentative D call: TRBD1 (6 bases). V shed 4 bases and J shed 6 bases, with 28 bases lying between them. CDR1 and CDR2 from the germline V gene are SGHVS and FNYEAQ. The CDR3 is 19 amino acids. CDR3 sequence (DNA): TGTGCCAGCAGCTCGGGCCCACCAATAGACAGGTTTGCGGTCAATGAGCAGTTCTTC. Protein: CASSSGPPIDRFAVNEQFF. The full variable domain, rest sourced from reference TRBV7-6 and TRBJ2-1, is GAGVSQSPRYKVTKRGQDVALRCDPISGHVSLYWYRQALGQGPEFLTYFNYEAQQDKSGLPNDRFSAERPEGSISTLTIQRTEQRDSAMYRCASSSGPPIDRFAVNEQFFGPGTRLTVL.

This rearrangement joins TRBV7-6 to TRBJ2-1; 13 nucleotides agree with TRBD2. V dropped 4 bases and J dropped 5; count of bases not matched to a gene: 2. This CDR3 region has 15 residues. The germline CDR1 and CDR2 sequences are SGHVS and FNYEAQ. This chain's CDR3 is CASSSGTSGNNEQFF. The CDR3 DNA follows: TGTGCCAGCAGCTCCGGGACTAGCGGGAACAATGAGCAGTTCTTC.

The V and J genes are TRBV19 and TRBJ1-5; TRBD1 agrees at 7 bases. Losses at the gene ends were 10 bases for V and 3 bases for J; bases not matched to a gene: 6. Germline CDR1 reads LNHDA; CDR2 reads SQIVND (reference sequence). The CDR3 totals 13 residues. The CDR3 is CAMGDRDNQPQHF. CDR3 coding DNA: TGTGCCATGGGAGACAGGGACAATCAGCCCCAGCATTTT.

This sequence joins TRBV5-1 and TRBJ1-5; no clear D. V gave up 0 bases and J gave up 4 bases, with 8 bases separating them. Germline V lookup: CDR1 SGHRS, CDR2 YFSETQ. The CDR3 has 14 amino acids. The CDR3 protein is CASSLGDPNQPQHF. Here the CDR3 DNA reads TGCGCCAGCAGCTTGGGCGATCCTAATCAGCCCCAGCATTTT.

J is TRBJ2-3 and V is TRBV9; 9 bases are a match to TRBD1. This CDR3 has 16 residues. V was clipped by 2 bases and J by 5 bases; unmatched bases: 9. Looked up from germline, CDR1 is SGDLS and CDR2 is YYNGEE. As DNA, the CDR3 is TGTGCCAGCAGCGTCCCCTCGGGACAGGGTAAAGATACGCAGTATTTT. Amino acid sequence: CASSVPSGQGKDTQYF.

The chain joins TRBV28 to TRBJ1-3; the D gene is possibly TRBD1 (5 bases). The germline V and J ends were trimmed by 7 bases and 1 base, with 14 bases remaining between them. Germline CDR1 is MDHEN and CDR2 is SYDVKM. This CDR3 contains 15 residues. Here the CDR3 reads CASNWGRGSGNTIYF. DNA for the CDR3: TGTGCCAGCAATTGGGGCCGAGGGTCTGGAAACACCATATATTTT.

The V and J genes are TRBV7-8 and TRBJ1-1; no reliable D call. Trimming removed 3 bases at V and 0 bases at J, with 5 bases between. The CDR3 contains 13 residues. Germline values: CDR1 SGHVS, CDR2 FQNEAQ. The CDR3 is CASSFALNTEAFF. The DNA of the CDR3 is TGTGCCAGCAGCTTTGCCTTGAACACTGAAGCTTTCTTT.

This clone was seen just once. The J gene is TRBJ1-1, the V gene TRBV7-8; D gene ambiguous. Germline lookup yields CDR1 SGHVS and CDR2 FQNEAQ. V lost 1 base to trimming and J lost 4 bases, with 16 bases between them. The CDR3 extends over 16 amino acids. The CDR3 loop reads CASSLDSAALSTEAFF. The CDR3, as DNA: TGTGCCAGCAGCTTAGATTCAGCCGCCTTGAGCACTGAAGCTTTCTTT.

V gene TRBV7-2 combines with J gene TRBJ1-3; no firm D call. CDR3 size: 14 residues. Trimming took 4 bases from V and 3 from J, leaving 10 bases between them. Germline V gene data show CDR1 as SGHTA and CDR2 as FQGNSA. Here the CDR3 DNA reads TGTGCCAGCAGCTCCGGGAATTTTGGAAACACCATATATTTT. Amino acid sequence: CASSSGNFGNTIYF.

J is TRBJ1-2 and V is TRBV7-8, with 9 bases aligning to TRBD1. V gave up 1 base and J gave up 0 bases; unmatched junction bases: 6. Germline V gene data show CDR1 as SGHVS and CDR2 as FQNEAQ. CDR3 length equals 17 residues. CDR3 bases: TGTGCCAGCAGCTTAGTAGGGACAGGGCCCTCTAACTATGGCTACACCTTC. As protein: CASSLVGTGPSNYGYTF.

This chain uses TRBV4-2 with TRBJ1-1, with D perhaps matching TRBD1 (6 bases). From germline, CDR1 is LGHNA and CDR2 YNFKEQ. CDR3 length equals 14 residues. With 5 bases removed from V and 2 bases from J, the gap between germline ends came to 12 bases. This chain's CDR3 is CASSSTGVNTEAFF. The CDR3 DNA reads as TGTGCCAGCAGCTCGACAGGAGTTAACACTGAAGCTTTCTTT.

The CDR3 here is CASRWRRAGGDRDGYTF. The CDR3 nucleotides are TGTGCCAGCAGGTGGCGGCGGGCAGGGGGTGATCGGGATGGCTACACCTTC. The rearrangement uses TRBV2 and TRBJ1-2, with 7 bases matching TRBD1. CDR1 and CDR2 (germline): SNHLY, FYNNEI. The CDR3 consists of 17 residues. The V and J ends lost 6 bases and 6 bases, in that order; junction bases with no gene match: 19. Full variable domain (rest looked up from reference TRBV2 and TRBJ1-2): EPEVTQTPSHQVTQMGQEVILRCVPISNHLYFYWYRQILGQKVEFLVSFYNNEISEKSEIFDDQFSVERPDGSNFTLKIRSTKLEDSAMYFCASRWRRAGGDRDGYTFGSGTRLTVV.

The chain employs TRBV6-2 or TRBV6-3 and TRBJ1-2; D ambiguous. The CDR3 extends over 15 amino acids. Germline-derived CDR1 and CDR2 are MNHEY and SVGEGT. Trimming removed 5 bases from V and 8 bases from J, with 21 bases in between. The CDR3: CASSDHGPRHTGYTF. In nucleotides, the CDR3 is TGTGCCAGCAGTGACCATGGACCGCGGCATACAGGCTACACCTTC.

The V gene is TRBV4-1, the J gene TRBJ2-1; the D is unclear. Germline V gene lookup returns CDR1 MGHRA and CDR2 YSYEKL. The CDR3 extends over 12 amino acids. V was shortened by 0 bases and J by 4 bases, with 1 base between the two germline ends. This CDR3 is CASSQDYNEQFF. The CDR3 region has the DNA TGCGCCAGCAGCCAAGATTACAATGAGCAGTTCTTC.

The V call is TRBV13, the J call TRBJ2-3, with 9 bases identical to TRBD2. The junction had 6 bases not matched to a gene; V was cut back by 5 bases and J by 0 bases. The length of the CDR3 is 16 residues. Per the germline V gene, CDR1 is PRHDT and CDR2 is FYEKMQ (reference sequence). The CDR3 spells CASSPNSGRSTDTQYF. DNA of the CDR3: TGTGCCAGCAGCCCGAATAGCGGGAGAAGCACAGATACGCAGTATTTT.

This chain joins TRBV19 and TRBJ1-1; no reliable D call. V shed 1 base and J shed 1 base, with 7 bases lying between them. CDR3 length equals 14 residues. CDR1 is LNHDA, CDR2 SQIVND, per germline (reference sequence). For the CDR3, the DNA is TGTGCCAGTAGTATAGGGATACAGAACACTGAAGCTTTCTTT. Translation gives CASSIGIQNTEAFF. Complete variable domain (other parts from reference TRBV19 and TRBJ1-1): DGGITQSPKYLFRKEGQNVTLSCEQNLNHDAMYWYRQDPGQGLRLIYYSQIVNDFQKGDIAEGYSVSREKKESFPLTVTSAQKNPTAFYLCASSIGIQNTEAFFGQGTRLTVV.

The chain recombines TRBV11-3 with TRBJ1-1, with D perhaps matching TRBD1 (6 bases). The germline V gene encodes CDR1 SGHNT and CDR2 YENEEA. V dropped 5 bases and J dropped 4 bases, with 20 bases sitting between them. This CDR3 has 16 amino acids. CDR3 in DNA: TGTGCCAGCAGCCTCGGGGACACCTTAGCGACCACTGAAGCTTTCTTT. This translates into CASSLGDTLATTEAFF. Full variable domain (rest looked up from reference TRBV11-3 and TRBJ1-1): EAGVVQSPRYKIIEKKQPVAFWCNPISGHNTLYWYLQNLGQGPELLIRYENEEAVDDSQLPKDRFSAERLKGVDSTLKIQPAELGDSAVYLCASSLGDTLATTEAFFGQGTRLTVV.